This T cell receptor beta chain comes out of a study of Ad26.COV2.S vaccination and SARS-CoV-2 variants. General study findings and limits: Vaccinees reportedly had broad spike-specific CD8+ and CD4+ T cell responses. Placebo and vaccine recipients had non-spike TCR breadth that was similar.

Assay used: immunoSEQ multiplex PCR; TCRdb lists only in-frame clones, some missing. The sample carries roughly 680,000 clones, roughly 90% recorded once. Remarks on this clone: The antigen is unknown.

CDR3 length equals 14 residues. Germline lookup yields CDR1 SGHDT and CDR2 YYEEEE. Trimming took off 4 bases at V and 1 base at J, with 11 bases between the two ends. Noted treatment: some 20 received Ad26.COV2.S at low or high dose, single or two shots; about 5 received placebo; per-sample allocation not given. Sampling was done on day 63 after the first vaccine or placebo injection. An Ad26 vector was used to express Wuhan-strain SARS-CoV-2 spike as the vaccine. This chain uses TRBV5-6 with TRBJ1-1; D is unresolved. This sample comprised peripheral blood, obtained in a trial of Ad26.COV2.S vaccine versus placebo. The clonotype was recovered from a person aged 18-65 years who received the Ad26.COV2.S COVID-19 vaccine or a placebo. DNA for the CDR3: TGTGCCAGCAGCAAGGATCCAGGGAACACTGAAGCTTTCTTT. This sequence encodes CASSKDPGNTEAFF.